This is a list of T cell receptor beta chains from one sample in a study of type 1 regulatory T cells. MiXCR, applied by TCRdb to the reads, yields one record per CDR3 protein. The sample contains some 60,000 distinct CDR3 sequences, roughly 60% of which appear only once. Their target antigens are unknown. Sequencing was performed on cultured non-Tr1 T cells, either the whole culture or a sorted T cell fraction (not recorded which). These receptors all stem from a human donor in good health. Both conserved end residues are part of each CDR3. Each record gives: D gene, clone size, J gene, V gene, CDR3 protein, CDR3 DNA. D genes are given only for firm matches. Clone size is shown for a subset of rows, as once, few, many or a class of expanded clone.

>.|few|TRBJ2-5|TRBV5-1
CASSLDTMETQYF
TGCGCCAGCAGCTTGGACACTATGGAGACCCAGTACTTC
>.|.|TRBJ1-3|TRBV7-6
CASSLAQGGGNTIYF
TGTGCCAGCAGCTTAGCGCAAGGGGGAGGAAACACCATATATTTT
>TRBD1|.|TRBJ1-1|TRBV20-1
CSARDRQGAWRTEAFF
TGCAGTGCTAGAGATCGACAGGGGGCATGGAGGACTGAAGCTTTCTTT
>.|.|TRBJ2-5|TRBV20-1
CSARARVPLGETQYF
TGCAGTGCTAGAGCTCGGGTCCCCCTAGGGGAGACCCAGTACTTC
>.|.|TRBJ2-3|TRBV3-1
CASSHTGREDTQYF
TGTGCCAGCAGCCATACCGGGAGAGAGGATACGCAGTATTTT
>TRBD2|.|TRBJ2-3|TRBV7-3
CASSPVSVGGADTQYF
TGTGCCAGCAGCCCAGTCTCCGTGGGGGGGGCAGATACGCAGTATTTT
>TRBD1|.|TRBJ1-1|TRBV5-1
CASSPGTGFGDTEAFF
TGCGCCAGCAGCCCGGGGACAGGCTTTGGGGACACTGAAGCTTTCTTT
>.|.|TRBJ1-5|TRBV10-2
CASSEQGLRTQHF
TGCGCCAGCAGTGAACAGGGCCTAAGAACCCAGCATTTT
>TRBD1|few|TRBJ2-3|TRBV7-3
CASSLTGQPIDTQYF
TGTGCCAGCAGCTTAACGGGACAGCCCATAGATACGCAGTATTTT
>TRBD1|many|TRBJ2-2|TRBV7-2
CASRLGQPGELFF
TGTGCCAGCAGATTGGGACAGCCCGGGGAGCTGTTTTTT
>.|.|TRBJ2-7|TRBV6-5
CASSYAGQITYEQYF
TGTGCCAGCAGTTACGCGGGACAGATAACCTACGAGCAGTACTTC
>TRBD2|.|TRBJ2-1|TRBV28
CASSLYGLAGGNGEQFF
TGTGCCAGCAGTTTATATGGACTAGCGGGAGGGAATGGTGAGCAGTTCTTC
>.|few|TRBJ2-5|TRBV29-1
CSVGQSRETQYF
TGCAGCGTGGGACAATCGCGGGAGACCCAGTACTTC
>TRBD1|.|TRBJ1-4|TRBV3-1
CASSHRDSSDEKLFF
TGTGCCAGCAGCCACAGGGACAGCTCAGATGAAAAACTGTTTTTT
>.|few|TRBJ2-1|TRBV10-2
CASRAGRGGYNEQFF
TGCGCCAGCAGAGCCGGGAGAGGAGGTTACAATGAGCAGTTCTTC
>.|.|TRBJ2-1|TRBV13
CASSLRDPKYNEQFF
TGTGCCAGCAGCTTACGGGACCCCAAATACAATGAGCAGTTCTTC
>TRBD2|.|TRBJ2-7|TRBV6-1
CASSEAFGTSGPYEQYF
TGTGCCAGCAGTGAAGCTTTCGGGACTAGCGGGCCCTACGAGCAGTACTTC
>.|.|TRBJ2-1|TRBV20-1
CSAPDMASDEQFF
TGCAGTGCTCCGGATATGGCGTCGGATGAGCAGTTCTTC
>TRBD2|few|TRBJ2-3|TRBV20-1
CSARVTGGSTDTQYF
TGCAGTGCTAGAGTTACGGGAGGCAGCACAGATACGCAGTATTTT
>TRBD1|.|TRBJ2-2|TRBV20-1
CSADRGGNTGELFF
TGCAGTGCGGACAGGGGTGGGAACACCGGGGAGCTGTTTTTT
>.|.|TRBJ2-2|TRBV20-1
CSARHRRDGELFF
TGCAGTGCTAGGCATCGGAGAGACGGGGAGCTGTTTTTT
>TRBD1|.|TRBJ2-4|TRBV15
CATSRDEGATKNIQYF
TGTGCCACCAGCAGAGACGAGGGGGCAACCAAAAACATTCAGTACTTC
>.|.|TRBJ1-2|TRBV4-1
CASRHNWEGYGYTF
TGCGCCAGCAGACATAATTGGGAAGGTTACGGCTACACCTTC
>.|.|TRBJ2-7|TRBV20-1
CSGRGLAGQNEQYF
TGCAGTGGTAGAGGGTTGGCAGGGCAAAACGAGCAGTACTTC
>.|few|TRBJ2-1|TRBV6-2/TRBV6-3
CASSHSWTELSYNEQFF
TGTGCCAGCAGTCACTCCTGGACAGAGTTGTCCTACAATGAGCAGTTCTTC
>TRBD1|.|TRBJ1-2|TRBV6-5
CASSPLKGANGYTF
TGTGCCAGCAGCCCTCTAAAGGGGGCTAATGGCTACACCTTC
>TRBD1|few|TRBJ1-1|TRBV30
CAWSRRGQGNTEAFF
TGTGCCTGGAGTCGACGGGGACAGGGCAACACTGAAGCTTTCTTT
>.|.|TRBJ2-1|TRBV19
CASESGSYNEQFF
TGTGCCAGTGAGAGCGGTAGCTACAATGAGCAGTTCTTC
>.|few|TRBJ1-3|TRBV7-2
CASSLVQGGTIYF
TGTGCCAGCAGCTTAGTCCAGGGAGGCACCATATATTTT